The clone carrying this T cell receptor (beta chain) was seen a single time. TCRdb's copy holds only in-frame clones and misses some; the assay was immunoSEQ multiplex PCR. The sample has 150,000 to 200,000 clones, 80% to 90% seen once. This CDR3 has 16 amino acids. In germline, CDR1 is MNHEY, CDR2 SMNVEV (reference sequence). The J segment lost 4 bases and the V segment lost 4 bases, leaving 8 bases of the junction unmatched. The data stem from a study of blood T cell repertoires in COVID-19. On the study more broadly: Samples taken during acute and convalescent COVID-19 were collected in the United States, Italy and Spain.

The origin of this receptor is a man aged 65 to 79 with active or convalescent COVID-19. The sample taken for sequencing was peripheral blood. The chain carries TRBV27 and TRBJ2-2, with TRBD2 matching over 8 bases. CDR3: CASSWGTRRSTGELFF. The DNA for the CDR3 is TGTGCCAGCAGTTGGGGGACTAGGCGGAGCACCGGGGAGCTGTTTTTT.